This TCR beta chain is from a study of blood T cell repertoires in COVID-19. This clone appeared a few times. The assay was immunoSEQ multiplex PCR, and TCRdb's table has in-frame clones only and misses some. Among 83,000 or so clones listed, more than 85% were seen once. Sequencing was performed on peripheral blood. The TCR was taken from a man older than 75 with active or convalescent COVID-19.

The CDR3 DNA follows: TGTGCCAGCAGCGTTTACTTGAACACTGAAGCTTTCTTT. The encoded protein is CASSVYLNTEAFF. The chain is built from TRBV11-3 and TRBJ1-1; D not resolved. Trimming shortened V by 5 bases and J by 0 bases, and 7 bases separated the two germline ends. CDR3 length equals 13 residues. Germline values: CDR1 SGHNT, CDR2 YENEEA.